These T cell receptor beta chains were read from a single sample in a study of blood T cell repertoires in COVID-19. TCRdb's table, derived via immunoSEQ multiplex PCR, lists solely in-frame clones and lacks some. This sample has tens of thousands of clones, with roughly 80% found just once. The sequencing input was peripheral blood. These receptors came from a woman aged 55-70 years with acute or convalescent COVID-19. Both conserved end residues are trimmed from each CDR3. The order of the fields is CDR3 length, D gene, J gene, V gene, CDR3 protein. D genes are given only for firm matches.

CDR3 length: 12
D gene: NA
J gene: TRBJ2-1
V gene: TRBV7-2
CDR3 protein: ASSLEGRTDLLI

CDR3 length: 12
D gene: NA
J gene: TRBJ1-1
V gene: TRBV9
CDR3 protein: ASRDNRVNTEAF

CDR3 length: 14
D gene: NA
J gene: TRBJ1-5
V gene: TRBV2
CDR3 protein: ASSRSGVSSNQPQH

CDR3 length: 13
D gene: TRBD1
J gene: TRBJ2-2
V gene: TRBV6-1
CDR3 protein: ASSEGTGYAGELF

CDR3 length: 12
D gene: NA
J gene: TRBJ1-2
V gene: TRBV5-4
CDR3 protein: ASSLAAGYYGYT

CDR3 length: 11
D gene: NA
J gene: TRBJ2-1
V gene: TRBV3-1/TRBV3-2
CDR3 protein: ASSLGGDNEQF

CDR3 length: 12
D gene: NA
J gene: TRBJ2-2
V gene: TRBV2
CDR3 protein: ASSAQGKLGELF

CDR3 length: 12
D gene: NA
J gene: TRBJ1-3
V gene: TRBV30
CDR3 protein: AWSPRSSGNTIY

CDR3 length: 12
D gene: NA
J gene: TRBJ1-1
V gene: TRBV5-1
CDR3 protein: ASSLAGQGTEAF

CDR3 length: 13
D gene: NA
J gene: TRBJ1-1
V gene: TRBV5-1
CDR3 protein: ASSTINRVNTEAF

CDR3 length: 14
D gene: TRBD2
J gene: TRBJ2-5
V gene: TRBV24-1
CDR3 protein: ATSASSGGLQETQY

CDR3 length: 13
D gene: NA
J gene: TRBJ1-5
V gene: TRBV7-2
CDR3 protein: ASTWGGHSNQPQH

CDR3 length: 11
D gene: NA
J gene: TRBJ2-7
V gene: TRBV19
CDR3 protein: ASASYKSGEQY

CDR3 length: 14
D gene: TRBD1
J gene: TRBJ1-2
V gene: TRBV6-5
CDR3 protein: ASSYSRGGGNYGYT

CDR3 length: 10
D gene: NA
J gene: TRBJ2-1
V gene: TRBV30
CDR3 protein: AWCYTEDEQF

CDR3 length: 13
D gene: NA
J gene: TRBJ1-5
V gene: TRBV5-1
CDR3 protein: ASSLDRDPNQPQH

CDR3 length: 14
D gene: NA
J gene: TRBJ1-2
V gene: TRBV30
CDR3 protein: AWSNYQSGSHYGYT

CDR3 length: 12
D gene: NA
J gene: TRBJ2-7
V gene: TRBV6-5
CDR3 protein: ASSAGTFIYEQY

CDR3 length: 13
D gene: NA
J gene: TRBJ1-5
V gene: TRBV5-1
CDR3 protein: ASSLAWGAGQPQH

CDR3 length: 12
D gene: NA
J gene: TRBJ2-3
V gene: TRBV4-2
CDR3 protein: ASSEGTSTDTQY

CDR3 length: 12
D gene: NA
J gene: TRBJ1-1
V gene: TRBV6-5
CDR3 protein: ASSYKGQNTEAF

CDR3 length: 11
D gene: NA
J gene: TRBJ1-2
V gene: TRBV3-1/TRBV3-2
CDR3 protein: ASSQEGRGGYT

CDR3 length: 13
D gene: TRBD1
J gene: TRBJ1-5
V gene: TRBV2
CDR3 protein: ASSLDRASNQPQH

CDR3 length: 11
D gene: TRBD1
J gene: TRBJ1-1
V gene: TRBV19
CDR3 protein: ASQRTGRTEAF